What follows are 28 T cell receptor beta chains derived from one specimen sequenced in a study of blood T cell repertoires in COVID-19. TCRdb's copy holds only in-frame clones and misses some; the assay was immunoSEQ multiplex PCR. The data hold under 250,000 clones, with about four fifths observed a single time. Sequenced sample: PBMCs or T cells enriched from blood (not recorded which). The receptor set was obtained from a woman in her 40s with acute COVID-19.

The chain combines TRBV10-3 with TRBJ2-5; 7 bases are a match to TRBD1. Germline lookup yields CDR1 ENHRY and CDR2 SYGVKD. V shed 11 bases, J shed 5 bases, and the junction held 8 bases outside the gene matches. This CDR3 comprises 12 residues. The CDR3 here is CAPAQGEETQYF. CDR3 bases: TGTGCCCCCGCTCAGGGGGAGGAGACCCAGTACTTC.

CDR3 bases: TGTGCCAGCAGTGACCAGGGATCAGGCGGCTACACCTTC. It is translated as CASSDQGSGGYTF. This sequence joins TRBV6-4 and TRBJ1-2, with D tentatively TRBD1 (5 bases). The CDR3 sequence is 13 residues long. With 2 bases removed from V and 8 bases from J, the gap between germline ends came to 12 bases. Germline V lookup: CDR1 MRHNA, CDR2 SNTAGT.

The V call is TRBV9, the J call TRBJ2-3; D might be TRBD2 (6 bases). Germline-derived CDR1 and CDR2 are SGDLS and YYNGEE. V was shortened by 0 bases and J by 6 bases, with 11 bases between the two germline ends. The CDR3 has 14 residues. Here the CDR3 DNA reads TGTGCCAGCAGCGTAGAGGCGGGGTTGGATACGCAGTATTTT. It yields the protein CASSVEAGLDTQYF.

The V gene is TRBV4-1, the J gene TRBJ1-2, with a tentative D call TRBD1 (5 bases). The CDR3 runs 17 residues. Trimming stripped 0 bases from V and 0 bases from J, with 14 bases between. From germline, CDR1 is MGHRA and CDR2 YSYEKL. For the CDR3, the DNA is TGCGCCAGCAGCCAAGATAGTCGAGACAGTCCTAACTATGGCTACACCTTC. Its protein is CASSQDSRDSPNYGYTF.

The chain couples TRBV5-4 to TRBJ2-5, with D possibly matching TRBD1 (6 bases). Germline CDR1 SGHNT, CDR2 YYREEE (reference sequence). V dropped 4 bases and J dropped 1 base, with 14 bases sitting between them. This CDR3 is built from 15 residues. The DNA for the CDR3 is TGTGCCAGCAGCCGCCGGACAGTTCCCCAAGAGACCCAGTACTTC. Translation: CASSRRTVPQETQYF.

The CDR3 DNA follows: TGTGCCAGTAGTATGACAGGGTTAGATACGCAGTATTTT. It specifies CASSMTGLDTQYF. The chain has TRBV19 and TRBJ2-3, with 7 bases identical to TRBD1. The ends lost 3 bases at V and 5 bases at J; junction bases unmatched: 2. Germline values: CDR1 LNHDA, CDR2 SQIVND (reference sequence). The CDR3 extends over 13 amino acids.

The genes are TRBV6-5 and TRBJ2-7; 10 bases fit TRBD1. V lost 3 bases and J lost 7; bases outside the gene matches: 9. Germline V lookup: CDR1 MNHEY, CDR2 SVGAGI. This CDR3 region has 15 residues. DNA of the CDR3: TGTGCCAGCAGTTATGTAGGGACAGGGGTTGGAGAGCAGTACTTC. Translated: CASSYVGTGVGEQYF.

The chain uses TRBV5-6 and TRBJ1-2, with 8 bases lining up with TRBD1. The CDR3 is 15 residues long. V trimming: 1 base; J trimming: 4 bases; junction bases outside the gene matches: 6. CDR1 is SGHDT and CDR2 is YYEEEE in the germline V gene. Written as DNA, the CDR3 is TGTGCCAGCAGCTTGACCAGGGGGCGGAGCTATGGCTACACCTTC. The encoded protein is CASSLTRGRSYGYTF.

V usage is TRBV7-2 and J usage is TRBJ2-1; 9 nucleotides line up with TRBD1. V gave up 6 bases and J gave up 4 bases; unmatched junction bases: 4. The germline CDR1 and CDR2 sequences are SGHTA and FQGNSA. CDR3 length: 14 amino acids. The CDR3, as DNA: TGTGCCAGCAGGGGACAGGGTACGTACAATGAGCAGTTCTTC. This sequence encodes CASRGQGTYNEQFF.

This rearrangement joins TRBV6-2 or TRBV6-3 to TRBJ2-3; TRBD2 matches at 7 bases. This CDR3 has 15 residues. The J segment lost 1 base and the V segment lost 2 bases, leaving 3 bases of the junction unmatched. Germline V gene data show CDR1 as MNHEY and CDR2 as SVGEGT. The CDR3 loop reads CASSYRAGRTDTQYF. The CDR3 DNA follows: TGTGCCAGCAGTTACAGAGCGGGGCGCACAGATACGCAGTATTTT.

This clone was seen only a few times. This chain links TRBV11-2 with TRBJ2-3; 10 bases are shared with TRBD2. Losses at the gene ends were 7 bases for V and 0 bases for J; bases not matched to a gene: 4. The CDR3 runs to 15 residues. Germline CDR1 is SGHAT and CDR2 is FQNNGV. The CDR3, as DNA: TGTGCCAGCATTCGGACTAGCGGTAGCACAGATACGCAGTATTTT. Translating gives CASIRTSGSTDTQYF.

J is TRBJ1-5 and V is TRBV28; TRBD1 aligns across 8 bases. Trimming cost V 6 bases and J 2 bases; bases outside gene matches: 9. The germline gives CDR1 MDHEN, CDR2 SYDVKM. The CDR3 consists of 16 residues. CDR3 sequence reads: CASSPTGGLGNQPQHF. As DNA, the CDR3 is TGTGCCAGCAGCCCAACAGGGGGTTTGGGCAATCAGCCCCAGCATTTT.

CDR3 loop: CAWSVGHPYNSPLHF. In DNA, the CDR3 is TGTGCCTGGAGTGTGGGGCACCCCTATAATTCACCCCTCCACTTT. V usage is TRBV30 and J usage is TRBJ1-6, with D perhaps TRBD1 (5 bases). The germline V and J ends were trimmed by 0 bases and 2 bases, with 8 bases remaining between them. The CDR3 is 15 residues long. The germline gives CDR1 GTSNPN, CDR2 SVGIG (reference sequence).

V usage is TRBV7-2 and J usage is TRBJ2-5, with TRBD2 as a possible D gene (5 bases). This CDR3 region has 15 residues. V lost 1 base to trimming and J lost 0 bases, with 9 bases between them. Germline CDR1 reads SGHTA; CDR2 reads FQGNSA. The CDR3 loop is CASSLVRGNQETQYF. The CDR3 DNA sequence: TGTGCCAGCAGCTTAGTACGAGGGAACCAAGAGACCCAGTACTTC.

CDR3 nucleotides: TGTGCCAGCAGCCCTAGCGGGATAGAACAAGAGACCCAGTACTTC. It is translated as CASSPSGIEQETQYF. This sequence joins TRBV7-3 and TRBJ2-5, with 9 positions matching TRBD2. The CDR3 is 15 residues long. Germline V gene lookup returns CDR1 SGHTA and CDR2 FQGTGA. After removal of 5 bases from V and 2 bases from J, the junction contained 6 bases not matched to a gene.

The chain couples TRBV27 to TRBJ2-5; D is perhaps TRBD1 (6 bases). Germline CDR1 and CDR2: MNHEY and SMNVEV (reference sequence). Trimming left V 5 bases short and J 3 bases short, with 16 bases between. CDR3 size: 15 residues. The CDR3: CASSRTGRGEETQYF. The CDR3 DNA reads TGTGCCAGCAGTCGGACGGGCAGGGGCGAAGAGACCCAGTACTTC.

This clone occurred once. The chain employs TRBV6-2 or TRBV6-3 and TRBJ1-6, with D hard to call. CDR1 MNHEY and CDR2 SVGEGT come from the germline V gene. This CDR3 is 18 amino acids long. Trimming removed 0 bases at V and 1 base at J, with 13 bases between. The CDR3, as DNA: TGTGCCAGCAGTTACTCGTCCGGAACGGGGTCCTATAATTCACCCCTCCACTTT. The encoded protein is CASSYSSGTGSYNSPLHF.

This clone has just a few counts. The gene calls are TRBV9 and TRBJ1-5; D gene uncertain. The germline V gene encodes CDR1 SGDLS and CDR2 YYNGEE. The CDR3 is made up of 13 amino acids. V was shortened by 4 bases and J by 4 bases, with 9 bases between the two germline ends. CDR3 sequence: CASSPGPNQPQHF. CDR3 sequence (DNA): TGTGCCAGCAGCCCAGGTCCAAATCAGCCCCAGCATTTT.

The chain joins TRBV9 to TRBJ1-1; the D is unclear. The CDR3 runs 13 residues. Trimming pared 4 bases from V and 5 bases from J, leaving 12 bases between. Germline loops: CDR1 SGDLS, CDR2 YYNGEE. CDR3 in DNA: TGTGCCAGCAGCCTTAGTCCCAAAACTGAAGCTTTCTTT. Translating it yields CASSLSPKTEAFF.

The J gene is TRBJ1-2, the V gene TRBV18, with 7 bases identical to TRBD1. This CDR3 has 16 residues. Germline V CDR1 and CDR2: KGHSH, LQKENI. Germline trimming cut 4 bases from V and 2 bases from J; bases unmatched to any gene: 10. CDR3 residues: CASSRTTGTVNYGYTF. In DNA form, the CDR3 reads TGTGCCAGCTCACGCACGACCGGGACAGTAAACTATGGCTACACCTTC.

The rearrangement uses TRBV9 and TRBJ2-5; 13 nucleotides match TRBD2. The V gene's germline CDR1 is SGDLS and CDR2 YYNGEE. The V segment lost 4 bases and the J segment 1 base; nucleotides outside the gene matches: 7. The CDR3 is made up of 17 amino acids. The CDR3 region is CASSPGGTSGAQETQYF. DNA of the CDR3: TGTGCCAGCAGCCCGGGAGGGACTAGCGGGGCCCAAGAGACCCAGTACTTC.

This clone was seen only once. This sequence joins TRBV20-1 and TRBJ1-1, with 8 bases matching TRBD1. Germline CDR1 and CDR2: DFQATT and SNEGSKA (reference sequence). CDR3 length equals 11 residues. CDR3 sequence: CGNRGLTEAFF. As DNA, the CDR3 is TGCGGAAACAGGGGGTTAACTGAAGCTTTCTTT.

CDR3 sequence reads: CASSQNRASGVGARETQYF. The CDR3 DNA is TGTGCCAGCAGCCAAAACCGGGCTAGCGGGGTCGGGGCTCGAGAGACCCAGTACTTC. This chain joins TRBV14 and TRBJ2-5; 9 bases line up with TRBD2. This CDR3 region has 19 residues. Germline CDR1 reads SGHDN; CDR2 reads FVKESK. Trimming cost V 2 bases and J 4 bases; bases outside gene matches: 17.

J is TRBJ1-3 and V is TRBV19; no clear D gene. Germline V gene data show CDR1 as LNHDA and CDR2 as SQIVND (reference sequence). The V and J ends lost 6 bases and 0 bases respectively, with 12 bases between them. The CDR3 spans 15 residues. The CDR3 spells CASSPQSVSGNTIYF. CDR3 DNA sequence: TGTGCCAGTAGCCCACAGTCCGTCTCTGGAAACACCATATATTTT.

The chain links TRBV5-1 to TRBJ1-5, with D uncertain. This CDR3 spans 16 amino acids. Germline CDR1 reads SGHRS; CDR2 reads YFSETQ. Trimming shortened V by 4 bases and J by 7 bases, and 21 bases separated the two germline ends. The CDR3 DNA reads TGCGCCAGCAGCCTCCGTTCAGTGAGAGGCCCGCAGCCCCAGCATTTT. Translation: CASSLRSVRGPQPQHF.

The gene calls are TRBV2 and TRBJ2-1; the match to TRBD1 covers 10 bases. This CDR3 spans 13 amino acids. V lost 11 bases, J lost 2 bases, and 3 bases stayed unmatched. CDR1 and CDR2 (germline): SNHLY, FYNNEI. The CDR3 DNA follows: TGTGCCGGCGGACAGGGGGCCTACAATGAGCAGTTCTTC. This gives the protein CAGGQGAYNEQFF.

The J gene is TRBJ2-7, the V gene TRBV18; D not certain. The CDR3 is 12 amino acids. Germline CDR1 is KGHSH and CDR2 is LQKENI. V was trimmed by 2 bases and J by 4 bases, leaving 6 bases between them. CDR3 DNA sequence: TGTGCCAGCTCACCAATGAGTTACGAGCAGTACTTC. Translation gives CASSPMSYEQYF. Supplemented by reference TRBV18 and TRBJ2-7, the full variable domain reads NAGVMQNPRHLVRRRGQEARLRCSPMKGHSHVYWYRQLPEEGLKFMVYLQKENIIDESGMPKERFSAEFPKEGPSILRIQQVVRGDSAAYFCASSPMSYEQYFGPGTRLTVT.

A single count supports this clone. CDR3 in DNA: TGTGCCAGCAGCCCATCACTCGGACAGGAAACCTATGGCTACACCTTC. It yields the protein CASSPSLGQETYGYTF. V gene TRBV7-9 combines with J gene TRBJ1-2; 7 bases map to TRBD1. V shed 5 bases, J shed 4 bases, and the junction held 13 bases outside the gene matches. From germline, CDR1 is SEHNR and CDR2 FQNEAQ (reference sequence). The CDR3 covers 16 residues.